Listed below are T cell receptor beta chains from one sample, sequenced in a study of T cells in Graves' hyperthyroidism and ophthalmopathy. TCRdb recomputed calls from the multiplex PCR reads with MiXCR, one row per CDR3 protein. The sample lists about 840,000 distinct CDR3 sequences; 35% to 40% were seen once. The sample was blood. These receptors all stem from a man aged 18 to 30 with Graves' hyperthyroidism. The conserved cysteine and the conserved F or W are not part of the CDR3 here.

V gene	J gene	CDR3 protein
TRBV2	TRBJ1-4	ASSRARGRGGEKLF
TRBV20-1	TRBJ2-7	SATTGGIREQY
TRBV7-2	TRBJ2-7	ASSATTGPYEQY
TRBV15	TRBJ1-2	ATSKSSGYGYT
TRBV29-1	TRBJ2-2	SVEEGGSSPGELF
TRBV12-3/TRBV12-4	TRBJ1-6	ASSFILEGRTYGSPLH
TRBV2	TRBJ2-2	ASSVWGANTGELF
TRBV25-1	TRBJ1-2	ASSEYFPGPSSNYGYT
TRBV11-2	TRBJ2-5	ASSPKRVEKTQY
TRBV7-3	TRBJ2-7	ASSGDGNEQY
TRBV5-6	TRBJ2-5	ASSRTAVGTQY
TRBV4-1	TRBJ1-6	ASSQDMGNFSPLH
TRBV20-1	TRBJ1-1	SAKPPGVEGEAF
TRBV2	TRBJ1-1	ASIGRDTEAF
TRBV2	TRBJ2-5	ASSSGTSGRGETQY
TRBV6-1	TRBJ1-5	ASSLFFGNQPQH
TRBV6-6	TRBJ2-5	ASNDWKETQY
TRBV12-3/TRBV12-4	TRBJ1-5	ASSPTGVDQPQH
TRBV7-8	TRBJ2-7	ASSLQPGTGISYEQY
TRBV2	TRBJ2-7	ASSDPGQGPHEQY
TRBV24-1	TRBJ2-7	ATSGSNSYEQY
TRBV19	TRBJ2-6	ASSTVPVPANVLT
TRBV13	TRBJ1-2	ASSWDREGYGYT